Here is one T cell receptor beta chain with its context. Its antigen is unknown. The data are from a study of cytomegalovirus exposure and HLA in healthy donors. Regarding the study as a whole: With high specificity and sensitivity, the classifier reportedly diagnosed cytomegalovirus status. Among the most significant clusters, several appeared linked to common viral pathogens in a later analysis. When a later analysis compared HLA-associated TCR beta chains with equally common others, the HLA-associated chains turned out to be more clonally expanded and to have lower generation probabilities. Among donors in an Asian-associated ancestry cluster, a later analysis reportedly found fewer N-insertions than the roughly 610-donor mean.

The primer mix had 60 Vbeta and 13 Jbeta primers. The method was immunoSEQ multiplex PCR; TCRdb's version includes in-frame clones alone and lacks a portion of them. The sample comprises over 250,000 clones, roughly 89% of which are singletons, and 3.5% to 4.5% rests with the top ten. V was cut by 3 bases and J by 1 base, with 8 bases left in between. Germline V gene lookup returns CDR1 SGHVS and CDR2 FQNEAQ. The CDR3 loop spans 14 amino acids. Specimen: PBMCs. The rearrangement uses TRBV7-8 and TRBJ2-3, with D unclear. This clonotype was obtained from a middle-aged man in good health and CMV-seropositive. The CDR3 DNA reads TGTGCCAGCAGCTTTGCGGCCCGCACAGATACGCAGTATTTT. It translates to CASSFAARTDTQYF.